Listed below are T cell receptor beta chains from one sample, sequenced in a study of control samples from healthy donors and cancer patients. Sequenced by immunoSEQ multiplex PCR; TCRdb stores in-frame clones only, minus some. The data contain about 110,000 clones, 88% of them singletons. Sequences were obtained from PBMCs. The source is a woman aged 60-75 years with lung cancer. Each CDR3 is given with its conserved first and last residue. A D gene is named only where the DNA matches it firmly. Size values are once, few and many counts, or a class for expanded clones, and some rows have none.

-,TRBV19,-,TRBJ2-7,CASSMGQGNYEQYF,TGTGCCAGTAGTATGGGGCAGGGGAACTACGAGCAGTACTTC
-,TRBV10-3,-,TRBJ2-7,CAISEGGSYEQYF,TGTGCCATCAGTGAGGGAGGGAGCTACGAGCAGTACTTC
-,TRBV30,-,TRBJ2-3,CAWSSGRDTQYF,TGTGCCTGGAGTTCGGGGCGGGATACGCAGTATTTT
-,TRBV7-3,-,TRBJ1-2,CASSFDGEAGYTF,TGTGCCAGCAGCTTCGACGGGGAGGCTGGCTACACCTTC
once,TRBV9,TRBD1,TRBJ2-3,CASSVVGQGNTDTQYF,TGTGCCAGCAGCGTAGTGGGACAGGGGAATACAGATACGCAGTATTTT
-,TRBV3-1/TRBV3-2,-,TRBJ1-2,CASSQVTSYGYTF,TGTGCCAGCAGCCAAGTGACAAGCTATGGCTACACCTTC
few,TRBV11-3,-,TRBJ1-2,CASSSNNYGYTF,TGTGCCAGCAGCTCAAATAACTATGGCTACACCTTC
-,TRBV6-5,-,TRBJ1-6,CASTTGGGNSPLHF,TGTGCCAGCACTACCGGGGGGGGTAATTCACCCCTCCACTTT
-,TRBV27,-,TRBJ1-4,CASSPSTNEKLFF,TGTGCCAGCAGTCCCTCAACTAATGAAAAACTGTTTTTT
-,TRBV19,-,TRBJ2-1,CASSIKVRGYEQFF,TGTGCCAGTAGTATTAAGGTTCGGGGGTATGAGCAGTTCTTC
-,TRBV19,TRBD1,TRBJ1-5,CASSMAVGQGAWQPQHF,TGTGCCAGTAGTATGGCAGTAGGACAGGGGGCCTGGCAGCCCCAGCATTTT
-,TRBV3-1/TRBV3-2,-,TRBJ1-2,CASSALRDNYRYTF,TGTGCCAGCAGCGCCCTCCGGGACAACTATCGCTACACCTTC
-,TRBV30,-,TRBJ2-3,CAWSLTSDTQYF,TGTGCCTGGAGTTTGACCTCAGATACGCAGTATTTT
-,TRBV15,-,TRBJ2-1,CATSRDREGLHEQFF,TGTGCCACCAGCAGAGATCGCGAGGGTTTGCATGAGCAGTTCTTC
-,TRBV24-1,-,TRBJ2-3,CATSSRYSTDTQYF,TGTGCCACCAGCTCGAGATATAGCACAGATACGCAGTATTTT
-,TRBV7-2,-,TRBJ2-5,CASSKRRSQETQYF,TGTGCCAGCTCCAAGAGGCGGTCCCAAGAGACCCAGTACTTC
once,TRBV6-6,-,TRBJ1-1,CASIRSTPNTEAFF,TGTGCCAGCATTCGATCTACACCTAACACTGAAGCTTTCTTT
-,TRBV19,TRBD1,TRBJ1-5,CASSRRQGVTSNQPQHF,TGTGCCAGTAGTAGACGACAGGGAGTGACGAGCAATCAGCCCCAGCATTTT